The 21 T cell receptor beta chains listed next were all sequenced from one sample in a study of T cell repertoires in cytomegalovirus infection. MiXCR, applied by TCRdb to the reads, yields one record per CDR3 protein. The sample lists some 100,000 distinct CDR3 sequences, under 25% occurring once. The source material was CD8+ T cells from PBMCs. Receptor source: a human donor in good health (CMV status not recorded). Some clones in this sample may be carry-over from other donors' samples.

V usage is TRBV20-1 and J usage is TRBJ1-1; no firm D call. V was clipped by 2 bases and J by 1 base, with 11 bases between them. The CDR3 contains 14 residues. Germline V CDR1 and CDR2: DFQATT, SNEGSKA (reference sequence). The CDR3 DNA reads TGCAGTGCTAGATCCGGACGCCAGAACACTGAAGCTTTCTTT. Residues: CSARSGRQNTEAFF.

This clonotype was counted only a few times. The chain joins TRBV7-9 to TRBJ2-5; weak D call: TRBD2 (5 bases). Germline assignment: CDR1 SEHNR and CDR2 FQNEAQ (reference sequence). This CDR3 is 12 amino acids long. Trimming took 4 bases from V and 6 from J, leaving 9 bases between them. Written as DNA, the CDR3 is TGTGCCAGCAGCTCGGGAACCCAGACCCAGTACTTC. Amino acid sequence: CASSSGTQTQYF. The full variable domain, with the rest looked up from reference TRBV7-9 and TRBJ2-5, is DTGVSQNPRHKITKRGQNVTFRCDPISEHNRLYWYRQTLGQGPEFLTYFQNEAQLEKSRLLSDRFSAERPKGSFSTLEIQRTEQGDSAMYLCASSSGTQTQYFGPGTRLLVL.

This sequence joins TRBV15 and TRBJ2-1, with TRBD2 matching over 9 bases. Germline trimming cut 5 bases from V and 8 bases from J; bases unmatched to any gene: 7. CDR3 length: 14 amino acids. Germline V CDR1 and CDR2: LNHNV, YYDKDF (reference sequence). As DNA, the CDR3 is TGTGCCACCAGCGGGTGGCGGGGGGGGGATGAGCAGTTCTTC. Its translation: CATSGWRGGDEQFF.

The chain is built from TRBV19 and TRBJ2-3, with 8 bases identical to TRBD2. This CDR3 spans 14 amino acids. Germline V gene sequence: CDR1 LNHDA, CDR2 SQIVND (reference sequence). Trimming removed 11 bases from V and 4 bases from J; junction bases left unmatched: 11. The CDR3 region is CASGGAGSADTQYF. As DNA, the CDR3 is TGTGCCTCCGGGGGGGCTGGATCCGCAGATACGCAGTATTTT. The full variable domain, in which reference TRBV19 and TRBJ2-3 provide the parts outside the CDR3, is DGGITQSPKYLFRKEGQNVTLSCEQNLNHDAMYWYRQDPGQGLRLIYYSQIVNDFQKGDIAEGYSVSREKKESFPLTVTSAQKNPTAFYLCASGGAGSADTQYFGPGTRLTVL.

This clonotype was detected a few times. The V call is TRBV7-9, the J call TRBJ2-5; a weak D match, TRBD1 (6 bases). This CDR3 region has 14 residues. V was pared by 9 bases and J by 3 bases, with 17 bases between. Germline-derived CDR1 and CDR2 are SEHNR and FQNEAQ (reference sequence). CDR3 loop: CASRRGSREETQYF. The CDR3 coding sequence is TGTGCCAGTCGCAGGGGCTCCCGGGAAGAGACCCAGTACTTC.

This clonotype was detected a few times. This chain joins TRBV23-1 and TRBJ2-6, with D unclear. TRBV23-1 belongs to the ORF category, with a function that is uncertain. V dropped 7 bases and J dropped 5 bases, with 12 bases sitting between them. The CDR3 spans 14 residues. The CDR3 nucleotides are TGCGCCAGCATAGGTTCATTATGGGCCAACGTCCTGACTTTC. Translation: CASIGSLWANVLTF.

The CDR3 is CSARGTSTEQYF. The DNA of the CDR3 is TGCAGTGCTAGAGGGACTAGTACCGAGCAGTACTTC. The V call is TRBV20-1, the J call TRBJ2-7; TRBD2 agrees at 7 bases. This CDR3 is 12 amino acids long. CDR1 and CDR2 from the germline V gene are DFQATT and SNEGSKA (reference sequence). V was clipped by 1 base and J by 6 bases; unmatched bases: 3.

The gene calls are TRBV2 and TRBJ1-5; D is ambiguous. Germline values: CDR1 SNHLY, CDR2 FYNNEI. The CDR3 is made up of 17 amino acids. Trimming stripped 0 bases from V and 2 bases from J, with 14 bases between. In DNA form, the CDR3 reads TGTGCCAGCAGTGAAGCGCTTCGGGAGAATCGCAATCAGCCCCAGCATTTT. This codes for CASSEALRENRNQPQHF.

The chain uses TRBV20-1 and TRBJ2-7; TRBD2 agrees at 12 bases. This CDR3 region has 12 residues. V lost 5 bases to trimming and J lost 6 bases; unmatched junction nucleotides: 2. From germline, CDR1 is DFQATT and CDR2 SNEGSKA (reference sequence). For the CDR3, the DNA is TGCAGTGCTCTAGCGGGAGGGCCCGAGCAGTACTTC. Amino acids: CSALAGGPEQYF.

This clonotype came up a few times. The chain is built from TRBV29-1 and TRBJ2-1; possible D gene TRBD2, 5 bases. V was clipped by 0 bases and J by 0 bases, with 15 bases between them. This CDR3 comprises 17 residues. Germline lookup yields CDR1 SQVTM and CDR2 ANQGSEA. CDR3 nucleotide sequence: TGCAGCGTTGAAGAAACCCTCAGCGGAGCCTCCTACAATGAGCAGTTCTTC. As protein: CSVEETLSGASYNEQFF.

This clonotype was recorded a few times. The chain joins TRBV12-3 or TRBV12-4 to TRBJ1-1, with D possibly matching TRBD1 (5 bases). V lost 1 base and J lost 1, with 7 bases in between. This CDR3 is built from 14 residues. In DNA, the CDR3 is TGTGCCAGCAGTTTAGGGAGGGGGAACACTGAAGCTTTCTTT. Translation: CASSLGRGNTEAFF.

J is TRBJ2-7 and V is TRBV7-8; 7 nucleotides align to TRBD2. The germline V gene has CDR1 SGHVS and CDR2 FQNEAQ. The CDR3 contains 13 residues. Trimming took 5 bases from V and 7 from J; bases not matched to a gene: 8. The CDR3 nucleotides are TGTGCCAGCAGCCACTGGACCGGGAGGGAGCAGTACTTC. This sequence encodes CASSHWTGREQYF. The variable domain in full, completed from reference TRBV7-8 and TRBJ2-7, reads GAGVSQSPRYKVAKRGQDVALRCDPISGHVSLFWYQQALGQGPEFLTYFQNEAQLDKSGLPSDRFFAERPEGSVSTLKIQRTQQEDSAVYLCASSHWTGREQYFGPGTRLTVT.

Many counts were recorded for this clonotype. The V call is TRBV28, the J call TRBJ1-1; D is unresolved. CDR3 length: 16 amino acids. The V end was cut by 7 bases, the J end by 0 bases, with 18 bases between. CDR1 MDHEN and CDR2 SYDVKM come from the germline V gene. CDR3 DNA: TGTGCCAGCAACTCAGCGCGAGCAGTACTGAACACTGAAGCTTTCTTT. Translating gives CASNSARAVLNTEAFF.

At least ten counts were recorded for this clonotype. The rearrangement uses TRBV7-2 and TRBJ2-7, with TRBD1 matching 7 bases. Germline values: CDR1 SGHTA, CDR2 FQGNSA. The V segment lost 5 bases and the J segment 6 bases; nucleotides outside the gene matches: 4. CDR3 length equals 12 residues. Written as DNA, the CDR3 is TGTGCCAGCAGCCCCACAGGGGTCGAGCAGTACTTC. The encoded protein is CASSPTGVEQYF. The whole variable domain, filled in from reference TRBV7-2 and TRBJ2-7, reads GAGVSQSPSNKVTEKGKDVELRCDPISGHTALYWYRQSLGQGLEFLIYFQGNSAPDKSGLPSDRFSAERTGGSVSTLTIQRTQQEDSAVYLCASSPTGVEQYFGPGTRLTVT.

V is TRBV5-5 and J is TRBJ1-2, with D hard to call. This CDR3 has 12 amino acids. Germline V gene data show CDR1 as SGHKS and CDR2 as YYEKEE (reference sequence). Trimming cost V 5 bases and J 8 bases, with 13 bases left between them. The DNA for the CDR3 is TGTGCCAGCAGTCCTGACCTGGGAGGCTACACCTTC. This codes for CASSPDLGGYTF. The entire variable domain, with the rest obtained from reference TRBV5-5 and TRBJ1-2, is as follows: DAGVTQSPTHLIKTRGQQVTLRCSPISGHKSVSWYQQVLGQGPQFIFQYYEKEERGRGNFPDRFSARQFPNYSSELNVNALLLGDSALYLCASSPDLGGYTFGSGTRLTVV.

The rearrangement uses TRBV28 and TRBJ1-4; no firm D call. CDR1 is MDHEN and CDR2 is SYDVKM in the germline V gene. This CDR3 is built from 13 residues. The V and J ends lost 5 bases and 8 bases respectively, with 12 bases between them. CDR3 DNA: TGTGCCAGCAGTGGTGGCGAGAGGGAAAAACTGTTTTTT. Translation: CASSGGEREKLFF.

In this sample, this clonotype turned up a few times. This chain links TRBV9 with TRBJ2-1; 9 nucleotides agree with TRBD2. V dropped 0 bases and J dropped 7; count of bases not matched to a gene: 5. The CDR3 totals 15 residues. The germline CDR1 and CDR2 sequences are SGDLS and YYNGEE. The CDR3 region is CASSVVAGAGNEQFF. The CDR3 bases are TGTGCCAGCAGCGTAGTAGCGGGAGCGGGAAATGAGCAGTTCTTC.

This sequence joins TRBV11-2 and TRBJ1-2; D possibly corresponds to TRBD1 (5 bases). With 0 bases removed from V and 3 bases from J, the gap between germline ends came to 8 bases. Per the germline V gene, CDR1 is SGHAT and CDR2 is FQNNGV. The CDR3 sequence is 14 residues long. The CDR3 DNA sequence: TGTGCCAGCAGCTTAGACCAGGGTGACTATGGCTACACCTTC. This encodes CASSLDQGDYGYTF.

There are many counts of this clonotype. This chain connects TRBV4-2 to TRBJ2-3, with a weak D call TRBD1 (7 bases). V was cut by 0 bases and J by 3 bases, with 19 bases left in between. CDR1 is LGHNA and CDR2 is YNFKEQ in the germline V gene. The CDR3 sequence is 18 residues long. DNA of the CDR3: TGTGCCAGCAGCCAAGAGGTGGCGGGACAGAATCCAACAGATACGCAGTATTTT. The encoded protein is CASSQEVAGQNPTDTQYF.

This clonotype showed up just a few times. CDR3 loop: CASSVGTGMNQPQHF. The CDR3 DNA is TGTGCCAGCAGCGTCGGGACAGGGATGAATCAGCCCCAGCATTTT. The chain employs TRBV9 and TRBJ1-5, with TRBD1 matching 9 bases. The V gene end was trimmed by 2 bases and the J gene end by 4 bases; junction bases not matched to a gene: 4. The V gene's germline CDR1 is SGDLS and CDR2 YYNGEE. The CDR3 is 15 amino acids.

This clonotype was seen repeatedly, ten times or more. V gene TRBV5-7 combines with J gene TRBJ1-6; the match to TRBD1 covers 10 bases. TRBV5-7 is marked as an open reading frame, function uncertain. The CDR3 sequence is 19 residues long. Trimming took 1 base from V and 8 from J; bases not matched to a gene: 15. The CDR3 bases are TGTGCCAGCAGCTTGAACCTGGGACAGGGGAATTTCCAGGATTCACCCCTCCACTTT. Its translation is CASSLNLGQGNFQDSPLHF.